This TCR beta chain was recovered during a study of blood T cell repertoires in COVID-19. The overall study: Spain, Italy and the United States supplied samples that represented acute and convalescent COVID-19.

Germline CDR1 and CDR2: MNHEY and SVGAGI. Trimming at V came to 2 bases and at J to 6 bases, leaving 3 bases not matched to a gene. The CDR3 totals 14 residues. Per the original methods: Amplification of reference gene primers was used by the study to estimate nucleated cell counts. Sequencing was performed with immunoSEQ multiplex PCR; in TCRdb, only in-frame clones are kept and a portion is missing. The V and J calls and the clone size are those of that table, but D and trimming were determined from the DNA. The sample has roughly 150,000 clones, approximately 90% seen once. The sequenced sample consisted of peripheral blood. The chain joins TRBV6-5 to TRBJ2-4, with TRBD1 matching 8 bases. This receptor was identified in a middle-aged woman with acute or convalescent COVID-19. DNA of the CDR3: TGTGCCAGCAGTTACGGACAGGGTATAAACATTCAGTACTTC. Translating gives CASSYGQGINIQYF.